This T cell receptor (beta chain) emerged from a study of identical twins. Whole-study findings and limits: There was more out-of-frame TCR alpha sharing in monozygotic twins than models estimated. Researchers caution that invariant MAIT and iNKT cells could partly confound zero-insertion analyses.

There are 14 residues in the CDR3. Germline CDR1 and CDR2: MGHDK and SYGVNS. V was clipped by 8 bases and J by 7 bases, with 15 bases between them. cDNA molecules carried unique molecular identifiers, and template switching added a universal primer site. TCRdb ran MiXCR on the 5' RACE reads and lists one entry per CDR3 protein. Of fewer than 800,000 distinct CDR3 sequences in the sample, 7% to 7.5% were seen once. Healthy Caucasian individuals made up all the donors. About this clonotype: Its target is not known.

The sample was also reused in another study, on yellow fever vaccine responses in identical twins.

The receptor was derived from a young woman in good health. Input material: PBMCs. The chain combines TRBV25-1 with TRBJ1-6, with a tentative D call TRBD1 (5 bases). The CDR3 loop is CASRRSEGNSPLHF. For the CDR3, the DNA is TGTGCCAGCCGGAGGAGCGAGGGGAATTCACCCCTCCACTTT.